The present T cell receptor beta chain was sequenced within a study of read filtering for tumor transcriptome and immune sequencing. Overall study: Revised staging placed roughly 8 patients in R-ISS I, 15 to 20 in II, more than 5 in III.

The CDR3 loop spans 15 amino acids. V trimming: 3 bases; J trimming: 2 bases; junction bases outside the gene matches: 6. The V gene's germline CDR1 is SGHTA and CDR2 FQGNSA. This clonotype was detected ten times or more. The antigen is unknown. Study results and caveats: Correlation between methods rose after single-read clonotypes were removed.

Molecular barcoded adaptors covering alpha/delta and beta/gamma chains were used on roughly 400 ng RNA. TCRdb reprocessed the reads with MiXCR, giving one entry per CDR3 protein. In the table there are around 65,000 distinct CDR3 sequences, roughly 18% of which are singletons. This clonotype was sampled from a donor older than 35 with multiple myeloma. The J gene is TRBJ2-7, the V gene TRBV7-2, with 8 nucleotides matching TRBD1. The sample taken for sequencing was a population of CD138-negative cells sorted from bone marrow. CDR3 sequence reads: CASSLQTGDPYEQYF. CDR3 nucleotide sequence: TGTGCCAGCAGCTTGCAGACAGGGGATCCCTACGAGCAGTACTTC.